This note documents a single T cell receptor beta chain sequence. This entry comes from a study of control samples from healthy donors and cancer patients. The length of the CDR3 is 11 residues. V lost 5 bases and J 9 bases, leaving 8 bases between the germline ends. Per the germline V gene, CDR1 is SEHNR and CDR2 is FQNEAQ (reference sequence). TCRdb's table, derived via immunoSEQ multiplex PCR, lists solely in-frame clones and lacks some. The table lists about 92,000 clones, around 80% of them singletons. This TCR came from an older woman in good health. What was sequenced was blood. This chain links TRBV7-9 with TRBJ2-1, with D uncertain. The CDR3 region is CASSPFGEQFF. DNA of the CDR3: TGTGCCAGCAGCCCTTTCGGTGAGCAGTTCTTC.